A single TCR beta chain is shown here with its context. Its target is not known. One junction end does not reproduce the germline sequence, and a read error may be involved. The entry originates in a study of molecular identifiers for immune sequencing clone quantification. Overall study results and limits: Spiked Jurkat TCR RNA equivalent to one cell reportedly surfaced among over 850,000 naive cells. In naive cells, under 1% of molecules belonged to clones above 20 RNA copies, against over 97% in effector cells.

This CDR3 has 14 amino acids. Germline V gene lookup returns CDR1 LGHNT and CDR2 FRNRAP. TCRdb fed the PCR reads into MiXCR, producing one record per CDR3 protein. The table lists some 680,000 distinct CDR3 sequences, less than 30% of them singletons, with 0.6% to 0.9% in the top ten. This TCR came from a human donor in good health. Some libraries in this study had Jurkat cell RNA spiked in. What was sequenced was naive CD8+ T cells from blood, with Jurkat cell RNA spiked in. The subset was: FACS-sorted CD8+CD4-CCR7+CD45RA+ naive T cells. The chain is built from TRBV12-5 and TRBJ2-4, with a possible D match to TRBD2 (5 bases). In DNA, the CDR3 is TGTACTAGTGGCTCCTACCCTACTAAAAACATTCAGTACTTC. This encodes CTSGSYPTKNIQYF.